This TCR beta chain was profiled in a study of T-cell reconstitution after alpha-beta-depleted transplantation in children. Study-wide points: The origin of high day-60 TCRbeta diversity in some patients lay in surviving recipient T cells and thymic progenitors. At around two months after transplant, the alpha-beta T cells were reportedly derived from several hundred expanded clones that came from non-depleted graft cells.

Preparation of the TCRbeta library involved a method that used unique molecular identifiers. In TCRdb, the PCR reads were re-called with MiXCR into one record per CDR3 protein. The sample lists 450,000 to 550,000 distinct CDR3 sequences, about an eighth occurring once. This clonotype was seen a handful of times. Its target is not known. The material was PBMCs, mostly from graft donor cells, obtained 180 days after TCRalphabeta/CD19-depleted stem cell transplant. The receptor was derived from a female patient aged 2 to 10 who had a stem cell transplant for aplastic anemia, so the T cells may come from the graft donor.

CDR3 amino acids: CASRPAEGLSGELFF. DNA for the CDR3: TGTGCCAGCAGACCTGCGGAGGGGCTTAGCGGGGAGCTGTTTTTT. The chain carries TRBV12-3 or TRBV12-4 and TRBJ2-2, with D perhaps matching TRBD2 (6 bases). CDR3 length: 15 amino acids. Trimming took 6 bases from V and 7 from J, leaving 18 bases between them.